Listed below are T cell receptor beta chains from one sample, sequenced in a study of breast tumors, draining lymph nodes, adjacent tissues. TCRdb used MiXCR to reprocess the multiplex PCR reads, holding one entry per CDR3 protein. The data show approximately 47,000 distinct CDR3 sequences, more than 20% seen once. Sequencing used breast tumor tissue. Receptors originate from a female donor with breast cancer. Some clones in this sample may be carry-over from other donors' samples. The CDR3 runs from the conserved cysteine through the conserved F or W. D genes are given only for firm matches. Clone size is shown for a subset of rows, as once, few, many or a class of expanded clone.

D gene: TRBD1; V gene: TRBV6-1; J gene: TRBJ1-2; clone size: many; CDR3 DNA: TGTGCCAGCAGTGACCCGGGACAGGGAGAAAAGTATGGCTACACCTTC; CDR3 protein: CASSDPGQGEKYGYTF
D gene: NA; V gene: TRBV18; J gene: TRBJ2-7; clone size: many; CDR3 DNA: TGTGCCAGCTCACCACCCGGGGGACGGATGTACGAGCAGTACTTC; CDR3 protein: CASSPPGGRMYEQYF
D gene: TRBD2; V gene: TRBV19; J gene: TRBJ2-1; clone size: many; CDR3 DNA: TGTGCCAGTAGGACGACTAGCGGGAGCTGGGATGAGCAGTTCTTC; CDR3 protein: CASRTTSGSWDEQFF
D gene: TRBD2; V gene: TRBV4-2; J gene: TRBJ2-1; clone size: few; CDR3 DNA: TGTGCCAGCAGCCCCAGACTAGCGGGGGGGTTCAATGAGCAGTTCTTC; CDR3 protein: CASSPRLAGGFNEQFF
D gene: TRBD1; V gene: TRBV6-1; J gene: TRBJ1-5; clone size: many; CDR3 DNA: TGTGCCAGCAGTAAACTAGGACAGGGCATCAATCAGCCCCAGCATTTT; CDR3 protein: CASSKLGQGINQPQHF
D gene: TRBD1; V gene: TRBV11-2; J gene: TRBJ1-2; clone size: many; CDR3 DNA: TGTGCCAGCAGCTCAGACAGGGCGGGGGGCTACACCTTC; CDR3 protein: CASSSDRAGGYTF
D gene: TRBD1; V gene: TRBV3-1; J gene: TRBJ1-2; clone size: NA; CDR3 DNA: TGTGCCAGCAGCCACCTAAGGACAGGGGGGAATGTGGATGGCTACACCTTC; CDR3 protein: CASSHLRTGGNVDGYTF
D gene: NA; V gene: TRBV25-1; J gene: TRBJ2-1; clone size: NA; CDR3 DNA: TGTGCCAGCAGTGAATTGTTCACCTTCAATGAGCAGTTCTTC; CDR3 protein: CASSELFTFNEQFF
D gene: NA; V gene: TRBV6-2/TRBV6-3; J gene: TRBJ2-7; clone size: many; CDR3 DNA: TGTGCCAGCAGTTACAGAGGGGCCTGGGGGGAGCAGTACTTC; CDR3 protein: CASSYRGAWGEQYF
D gene: NA; V gene: TRBV11-2; J gene: TRBJ2-7; clone size: many; CDR3 DNA: TGTGCCAGCAGCTTAGCAAACAGGGACTACGAGCAGTACTTC; CDR3 protein: CASSLANRDYEQYF